Below are 26 T cell receptor beta chains sequenced from a single sample in a study of blood T cell repertoires in COVID-19. TCRdb's copy holds only in-frame clones and misses some; the assay was immunoSEQ multiplex PCR. The sample lists 150,000 to 200,000 clones; about four fifths were seen once. Sequencing was done on a sample of PBMCs or T cells enriched from blood (not recorded which). These receptors were taken from a woman in her sixties who had recovered from COVID-19.

The CDR3 DNA is TGCAGTGCTAGTCGCGAGGACAGGGATGGCTACACCTTC. This gives the protein CSASREDRDGYTF. This chain connects TRBV20-1 to TRBJ1-2; 8 bases are a match to TRBD1. The trim removed 3 bases at V and 6 bases at J, leaving 6 bases unmatched. Per germline, CDR1 DFQATT and CDR2 SNEGSKA (reference sequence). There are 13 residues in the CDR3.

V and J are TRBV15 and TRBJ2-5; 9 bases agree with TRBD1. The V and J ends lost 1 base and 3 bases, in that order; junction bases with no gene match: 3. The CDR3 totals 15 residues. Germline loops: CDR1 LNHNV, CDR2 YYDKDF (reference sequence). Written as DNA, the CDR3 is TGTGCCACCAGCAGAGCCGGGACAGGGAAAGAGACCCAGTACTTC. This encodes CATSRAGTGKETQYF. The full variable domain, completed using reference TRBV15 and TRBJ2-5, is DAMVIQNPRYQVTQFGKPVTLSCSQTLNHNVMYWYQQKSSQAPKLLFHYYDKDFNNEADTPDNFQSRRPNTSFCFLDIRSPGLGDTAMYLCATSRAGTGKETQYFGPGTRLLVL.

The chain joins TRBV5-1 to TRBJ1-2, with TRBD1 matching 7 bases. This CDR3 has 13 amino acids. Germline lookup yields CDR1 SGHRS and CDR2 YFSETQ. V trimming: 5 bases; J trimming: 3 bases; junction bases outside the gene matches: 4. The CDR3 DNA follows: TGCGCCAGCAGGCAAGACAGGGACTATGGCTACACCTTC. Translated: CASRQDRDYGYTF.

The chain is built from TRBV5-1 and TRBJ1-2; D possibly corresponds to TRBD1 (6 bases). The CDR3 is 14 residues long. Germline V lookup: CDR1 SGHRS, CDR2 YFSETQ. Trimming shortened V by 4 bases and J by 8 bases, and 18 bases separated the two germline ends. CDR3 loop: CASSADSLIYGYTF. The CDR3 bases are TGCGCCAGCAGCGCGGACAGCTTGATCTACGGCTACACCTTC.

CDR3 bases: TGTGCCAGCACCAAGACAGGGGAAGGAAACACCATATATTTT. Its translation is CASTKTGEGNTIYF. The chain has TRBV14 and TRBJ1-3; 8 bases match TRBD1. Germline values: CDR1 SGHDN, CDR2 FVKESK. The CDR3 is made up of 14 amino acids. V lost 7 bases and J lost 4; bases outside the gene matches: 6.

This chain connects TRBV3-1 (or the pseudogene TRBV3-2) to TRBJ1-3; a possible D gene is TRBD1 (6 bases). The V gene's germline CDR1 is LGHDT and CDR2 YNNKEL (reference sequence). CDR3 length: 16 residues. V lost 3 bases and J lost 2, with 14 bases in between. CDR3 amino acids: CASSQSSGAAGNTIYF. The CDR3 DNA sequence: TGTGCCAGCAGCCAGTCATCAGGGGCTGCTGGAAACACCATATATTTT.

The rearrangement uses TRBV2 and TRBJ2-7; TRBD1 matches 12 bases. In germline, CDR1 is SNHLY, CDR2 FYNNEI. V shed 6 bases, J shed 7 bases, and the junction held 10 bases outside the gene matches. The CDR3 is 15 amino acids. The CDR3 DNA is TGTGCCAGCAGATGGGACAGGGGGCTAACGGGGGAGCAGTACTTC. It specifies CASRWDRGLTGEQYF. The full variable domain, with the rest looked up from reference TRBV2 and TRBJ2-7, is EPEVTQTPSHQVTQMGQEVILRCVPISNHLYFYWYRQILGQKVEFLVSFYNNEISEKSEIFDDQFSVERPDGSNFTLKIRSTKLEDSAMYFCASRWDRGLTGEQYFGPGTRLTVT.

The rearrangement links TRBV19 to TRBJ1-1, with D possibly TRBD1 on 5 matching bases. V was clipped by 5 bases and J by 2 bases, with 9 bases between them. The CDR3 is 13 residues long. Germline CDR1 reads LNHDA; CDR2 reads SQIVND (reference sequence). CDR3 sequence reads: CASSRQGNTEAFF. In DNA form, the CDR3 reads TGTGCCAGTAGTCGTCAGGGTAACACTGAAGCTTTCTTT.

V usage is TRBV9 and J usage is TRBJ1-1; possibly TRBD1 for D (5 bases). CDR3 size: 12 residues. V dropped 8 bases and J dropped 5 bases, with 13 bases sitting between them. CDR1 and CDR2 (germline): SGDLS, YYNGEE. The chain's CDR3 is CASSGPRTEAFF. DNA of the CDR3: TGTGCCAGTTCAGGGCCCCGGACTGAAGCTTTCTTT.

The V call is TRBV7-9, the J call TRBJ1-5; D is uncertain. V gave up 5 bases and J gave up 7 bases, with 12 bases separating them. This CDR3 has 13 residues. CDR1 is SEHNR and CDR2 is FQNEAQ in the germline V gene (reference sequence). In DNA, the CDR3 is TGTGCCAGCAGCCAAACAGTCAACCAGCCCCAGCATTTT. Its translation is CASSQTVNQPQHF.

V usage is TRBV19 and J usage is TRBJ1-2, with 9 bases that match TRBD1. Germline CDR1 reads LNHDA; CDR2 reads SQIVND (reference sequence). Germline trimming cut 7 bases from V and 4 bases from J; bases unmatched to any gene: 7. This CDR3 contains 14 residues. The chain's CDR3 is CASTRTGEFYGYTF. The CDR3 DNA reads TGTGCCAGTACCCGGACAGGGGAGTTCTATGGCTACACCTTC.

V usage is TRBV12-3 or TRBV12-4 and J usage is TRBJ1-1; possible D gene TRBD1, 5 bases. V lost 4 bases to trimming and J lost 11 bases, with 11 bases between them. This CDR3 is built from 11 residues. This CDR3 reads CASSSRVSAFF. As DNA, the CDR3 is TGTGCCAGCAGTTCCAGGGTCTCTGCTTTCTTT.

This clone was observed a few times. This chain connects TRBV4-1 to TRBJ1-2; TRBD1 matches at 9 bases. Germline CDR1 reads MGHRA; CDR2 reads YSYEKL. With V trimmed by 5 bases and J by 4 bases, 5 bases remained unmatched. CDR3 length: 14 amino acids. This CDR3 reads CASSSLTGGYGYTF. The CDR3 DNA sequence: TGCGCCAGCAGCTCCTTGACAGGGGGCTATGGCTACACCTTC.

V usage is TRBV19 and J usage is TRBJ1-4; 7 bases line up with TRBD1. The J segment lost 8 bases and the V segment lost 0 bases, leaving 12 bases of the junction unmatched. There are 17 residues in the CDR3. The V gene's germline CDR1 is LNHDA and CDR2 SQIVND (reference sequence). The CDR3 coding sequence is TGTGCCAGTAGTATAGAAGGCCCAAACAGGGGCAAGGAAAAACTGTTTTTT. It translates to CASSIEGPNRGKEKLFF.

The chain uses TRBV10-1 and TRBJ2-1, with 9 nucleotides matching TRBD1. Unmatched junction bases numbered 4, after V lost 3 bases and J lost 1 base. CDR1 WNHNN and CDR2 SYGVQD come from the germline V gene (reference sequence). The CDR3 covers 16 residues. The CDR3 DNA reads TGCGCCAGCAGTGACAGTGGGACAGGGTCCTACAATGAGCAGTTCTTC. It codes for CASSDSGTGSYNEQFF.

The chain recombines TRBV11-2 with TRBJ2-7, with TRBD2 as a possible D gene (6 bases). Trimming shortened V by 1 base and J by 2 bases, and 18 bases separated the two germline ends. In germline, CDR1 is SGHAT, CDR2 FQNNGV. The CDR3 spans 17 residues. The CDR3 protein is CASSLVGGLSNTYEQYF. The CDR3 nucleotides are TGTGCCAGCAGCTTAGTAGGCGGACTATCAAATACCTACGAGCAGTACTTC.

The rearrangement uses TRBV18 and TRBJ2-2, with D possibly TRBD1 on 5 matching bases. Germline V gene sequence: CDR1 KGHSH, CDR2 LQKENI. The CDR3 spans 16 residues. The V gene lost 2 bases and the J gene lost 4 bases, with 14 bases spanning the gap. Here the CDR3 reads CASSPVAQGPTGELFF. DNA of the CDR3: TGTGCCAGCTCACCAGTGGCTCAGGGTCCCACCGGGGAGCTGTTTTTT.

In its sample, this clone was seen once. The chain combines TRBV20-1 with TRBJ2-7; TRBD1 matches 7 bases. The CDR3 extends over 15 amino acids. The germline V gene encodes CDR1 DFQATT and CDR2 SNEGSKA (reference sequence). J was trimmed by 3 bases and V by 3 bases; bases with no gene match: 11. The DNA of the CDR3 is TGCAGTGCTAGTCTCGGGAACAGGGGAAACTACGAGCAGTACTTC. It translates to CSASLGNRGNYEQYF.

The chain has TRBV6-1 and TRBJ1-4, with a weak D call TRBD1 (5 bases). Germline CDR1 is MNHNS and CDR2 is SASEGT. The CDR3 length is 11 residues. Trimming removed 3 bases at V and 11 bases at J, with 7 bases between. The CDR3 nucleotides are TGTGCCAGCAGTGAGACAGAGAAACTGTTTTTT. Amino acids: CASSETEKLFF.

V and J are TRBV19 and TRBJ1-5, with D perhaps TRBD1 (5 bases). This CDR3 comprises 17 residues. In germline, CDR1 is LNHDA, CDR2 SQIVND (reference sequence). Trimming shortened V by 1 base and J by 0 bases, and 13 bases separated the two germline ends. Here the CDR3 reads CASSIGGSFYSNQPQHF. As DNA, the CDR3 is TGTGCCAGTAGTATAGGGGGCAGCTTCTATAGCAATCAGCCCCAGCATTTT. Full variable domain (outside the CDR3, taken from reference TRBV19 and TRBJ1-5): DGGITQSPKYLFRKEGQNVTLSCEQNLNHDAMYWYRQDPGQGLRLIYYSQIVNDFQKGDIAEGYSVSREKKESFPLTVTSAQKNPTAFYLCASSIGGSFYSNQPQHFGDGTRLSIL.

The rearrangement uses TRBV9 and TRBJ1-4; D is unresolved. The CDR3 has 15 residues. V was shortened by 0 bases and J by 4 bases, with 10 bases between the two germline ends. In germline, CDR1 is SGDLS, CDR2 YYNGEE. CDR3 in amino acids: CASSVGHSFNEKLFF. CDR3 sequence (DNA): TGTGCCAGCAGCGTAGGACACTCCTTTAATGAAAAACTGTTTTTT.

The table lists this clone with a count of one. V is TRBV5-4 and J is TRBJ2-7, with a tentative D call TRBD2 (5 bases). The CDR3 has 15 residues. Per the germline V gene, CDR1 is SGHNT and CDR2 is YYREEE (reference sequence). V lost 4 bases and J 2 bases, leaving 16 bases between the germline ends. The CDR3 sequence is CASSPGLDWAYEQYF. CDR3 DNA sequence: TGTGCCAGCAGCCCCGGACTGGACTGGGCCTACGAGCAGTACTTC.

The genes are TRBV7-3 and TRBJ2-3; 10 bases line up with TRBD2. With V trimmed by 1 base and J by 5 bases, 9 bases remained unmatched. The CDR3 sequence is 17 residues long. The germline V gene encodes CDR1 SGHTA and CDR2 FQGTGA. CDR3: CASSLNPSGGSRDTQYF. The CDR3 DNA reads as TGTGCCAGCAGCTTAAATCCTAGCGGGGGCTCCCGAGATACGCAGTATTTT.

This chain connects TRBV6-6 to TRBJ2-7; 9 nucleotides align to TRBD1. This CDR3 spans 15 amino acids. Germline CDR1 and CDR2: MNHNY and SVGAGI (reference sequence). The V segment lost 10 bases and the J segment 7 bases; nucleotides outside the gene matches: 17. CDR3 nucleotides: TGTGCCACCAACCACCCGGGACAGGGAAGTGAGGAGCAGTACTTC. Translated, it gives CATNHPGQGSEEQYF.

This chain uses TRBV15 with TRBJ1-1, with D unclear. Trimming cost V 0 bases and J 5 bases, with 13 bases left between them. The CDR3 runs to 15 residues. Germline lookup yields CDR1 LNHNV and CDR2 YYDKDF (reference sequence). Written as DNA, the CDR3 is TGTGCCACCAGCAGAGATCGGTCCGGGTATACTGAAGCTTTCTTT. It codes for CATSRDRSGYTEAFF.

V and J are TRBV19 and TRBJ1-5; no clear D. The CDR3 covers 15 residues. Germline V lookup: CDR1 LNHDA, CDR2 SQIVND (reference sequence). V lost 7 bases to trimming and J lost 4 bases, with 17 bases between them. DNA of the CDR3: TGTGCCAGTACCGAGCCGGGGATAGAAAATCAGCCCCAGCATTTT. Translated: CASTEPGIENQPQHF.